The 21 T cell receptor beta chains below were found in one sample sequenced in a study of T-cell reconstitution after alpha-beta-depleted transplantation in children. For TCRbeta, the library was prepared with unique molecular identifiers. TCRdb itself ran the PCR reads through MiXCR, one entry per CDR3 protein. The sample records hundreds of thousands of distinct CDR3 sequences, approximately 15% being singletons. The specimen comprised PBMCs, mostly from graft donor cells, sampled 360 days after TCRalphabeta/CD19-depleted stem cell transplant. The source of these receptors is a male patient aged 2-15 years who had a stem cell transplant for acute lymphoblastic leukemia, so the T cells may come from the graft donor.

The table lists this clonotype with a few counts. V and J are TRBV6-2 or TRBV6-3 and TRBJ2-5; maybe TRBD1 (7 bases). Germline V gene data show CDR1 as MNHEY and CDR2 as SVGEGT. Trimming shortened V by 7 bases and J by 1 base, and 22 bases separated the two germline ends. The CDR3 consists of 17 residues. The CDR3 coding sequence is TGTGCCAGCAATGGAGGGCCCGGACAGGAACTCCAAGAGACCCAGTACTTC. This codes for CASNGGPGQELQETQYF.

This clonotype was counted between two and nine times. The gene calls are TRBV29-1 and TRBJ2-2; D is unclear. There are 12 residues in the CDR3. Trimming took off 8 bases at V and 3 bases at J, with 10 bases between the two ends. Germline CDR1 reads SQVTM; CDR2 reads ANQGSEA. The CDR3 coding sequence is TGCAGCCTGACTGATTACACCGGGGAGCTGTTTTTT. Protein sequence: CSLTDYTGELFF.

This clonotype occurred a few times. CDR3 sequence (DNA): TGCGCCAGCAGCGCGGGGACCCAAGAGACCCAGTACTTC. It translates to CASSAGTQETQYF. This chain connects TRBV5-1 to TRBJ2-5; D perhaps matches TRBD2 (6 bases). The CDR3 is 13 amino acids. Trimming took off 4 bases at V and 1 base at J, with 8 bases between the two ends. The V gene's germline CDR1 is SGHRS and CDR2 YFSETQ.

This clonotype occurred a few times. The CDR3 DNA sequence: TGTGCCAGCAATCCTCTTAACCTGGGACAGAGAAGCACAGATACGCAGTATTTT. Amino acid sequence: CASNPLNLGQRSTDTQYF. This chain connects TRBV12-3 or TRBV12-4 to TRBJ2-3; 7 nucleotides match TRBD1. V lost 7 bases to trimming and J lost 0 bases; unmatched junction nucleotides: 16. This CDR3 comprises 18 residues.

This clonotype was seen many times. The genes are TRBV6-1 and TRBJ2-7; TRBD1 is a possible D gene (7 bases). In germline, CDR1 is MNHNS, CDR2 SASEGT. This CDR3 has 11 amino acids. Trimming pared 8 bases from V and 4 bases from J, leaving 9 bases between. In DNA, the CDR3 is TGTGCCAGCCAGGGGGGATACGAGCAGTACTTC. Its protein product is CASQGGYEQYF.

CDR3 region: CASSLTPGTGDQPQHF. CDR3 in DNA: TGCGCCAGCAGCTTGACCCCCGGGACAGGCGATCAGCCCCAGCATTTT. The chain links TRBV5-1 to TRBJ1-5, with 8 bases aligning to TRBD1. The germline gives CDR1 SGHRS, CDR2 YFSETQ. J gave up 5 bases and V 1 base, and 8 bases lay outside the gene matches. This CDR3 contains 16 residues.

Only a few counts were recorded for this clonotype. The chain couples TRBV11-2 to TRBJ2-1; possible D gene TRBD2, 7 bases. V lost 0 bases to trimming and J lost 3 bases, with 18 bases between them. The length of the CDR3 is 18 residues. Germline values: CDR1 SGHAT, CDR2 FQNNGV. CDR3 sequence (DNA): TGTGCCAGCAGCTTAGAAGGCGGGGGCCATTCCATCTACAATGAGCAGTTCTTC. This encodes CASSLEGGGHSIYNEQFF.

The chain joins TRBV5-1 to TRBJ2-7; 7 bases are shared with TRBD2. The CDR3 is made up of 15 amino acids. The germline CDR1 and CDR2 sequences are SGHRS and YFSETQ. The V gene end was trimmed by 1 base and the J gene end by 2 bases; junction bases not matched to a gene: 6. The CDR3 bases are TGCGCCAGCAGCTTGTTGCCTAGCGGCACCTACGAGCAGTACTTC. Protein sequence: CASSLLPSGTYEQYF.

The gene calls are TRBV5-1 and TRBJ1-1; TRBD1 agrees at 7 bases. This CDR3 has 16 residues. CDR1 is SGHRS, CDR2 YFSETQ, per germline. Losses at the gene ends were 2 bases for V and 4 bases for J; bases not matched to a gene: 11. DNA for the CDR3: TGCGCCAGCAGCTTATCAGGGAAAGGGGGCGTCACTGAAGCTTTCTTT. It codes for CASSLSGKGGVTEAFF.

The rearrangement joins TRBV20-1 to TRBJ2-3, with a possible D match to TRBD2 (7 bases). Per the germline V gene, CDR1 is DFQATT and CDR2 is SNEGSKA (reference sequence). The CDR3 has 14 residues. V gave up 3 bases and J gave up 2 bases, with 12 bases separating them. The CDR3 reads CSASRGADTDTQYF. CDR3 sequence (DNA): TGCAGTGCTAGCCGGGGGGCCGACACAGATACGCAGTATTTT.

This chain joins TRBV4-2 and TRBJ2-7, with 10 nucleotides matching TRBD2. The CDR3 is 16 residues long. Losses at the gene ends were 1 base for V and 2 bases for J; bases not matched to a gene: 5. Per germline, CDR1 LGHNA and CDR2 YNFKEQ. For the CDR3, the DNA is TGTGCCAGCAGCCAAGCCCTAGCGGGGGAGGCCTACGAGCAGTACTTC. Amino acid sequence: CASSQALAGEAYEQYF.

The chain's CDR3 is CASSWTGLNQPQHF. In DNA form, the CDR3 reads TGTGCCAGCAGTTGGACAGGGCTCAATCAGCCCCAGCATTTT. This rearrangement joins TRBV28 to TRBJ1-5, with TRBD1 identical over 8 bases. CDR1 and CDR2 (germline): MDHEN, SYDVKM. The junction had 2 bases not matched to a gene; V was cut back by 4 bases and J by 3 bases. The CDR3 spans 14 residues.

This clonotype was detected a few times. V usage is TRBV28 and J usage is TRBJ1-1; the D is unclear. The V gene's germline CDR1 is MDHEN and CDR2 SYDVKM. Trimming left V 5 bases short and J 5 bases short, with 18 bases between. The CDR3 covers 15 residues. CDR3 sequence (DNA): TGTGCCAGCAGTCTACATACCGCTGGAAAGACTGAAGCTTTCTTT. Protein product: CASSLHTAGKTEAFF.

This clonotype was seen repeatedly, ten times or more. The chain employs TRBV10-3 and TRBJ2-1, with TRBD2 matching over 8 bases. The germline CDR1 and CDR2 sequences are ENHRY and SYGVKD. J was trimmed by 8 bases and V by 5 bases; bases with no gene match: 8. The CDR3 spans 14 residues. In DNA, the CDR3 is TGTGCCATCAGTCTAGCGGGCGGGACGGATGAGCAGTTCTTC. Translated, it gives CAISLAGGTDEQFF.

J is TRBJ2-2 and V is TRBV20-1; 7 bases align to TRBD2. Germline V gene data show CDR1 as DFQATT and CDR2 as SNEGSKA (reference sequence). This CDR3 is 13 amino acids long. V shed 7 bases and J 6 bases; nucleotides not matched to a gene: 8. For the CDR3, the DNA is TGCAGTGGCCGCCCGCGGGGGTCCGGGGAGCTGTTTTTT. Translated: CSGRPRGSGELFF.

This clonotype was picked up a small number of times. The CDR3 DNA reads TGTGCCAGCAACCTAACTAGCGAGCAAGAGACCCAGTACTTC. Protein: CASNLTSEQETQYF. This rearrangement joins TRBV6-2 or TRBV6-3 to TRBJ2-5, with 7 bases lining up with TRBD2. This CDR3 contains 14 residues. Unmatched junction bases numbered 7, after V lost 7 bases and J lost 2 bases. The germline CDR1 and CDR2 sequences are MNHEY and SVGEGT.

V is TRBV25-1 and J is TRBJ1-1; TRBD1 matches 10 bases. Germline-derived CDR1 and CDR2 are MGHDK and SYGVNS. Germline trimming cut 5 bases from V and 5 bases from J; bases unmatched to any gene: 5. The CDR3 loop spans 14 amino acids. CDR3 amino acids: CASSRDRGWTEAFF. For the CDR3, the DNA is TGTGCCAGCAGTCGGGACAGGGGTTGGACTGAAGCTTTCTTT. The variable domain in full, with the rest retrieved from reference TRBV25-1 and TRBJ1-1, is EADIYQTPRYLVIGTGKKITLECSQTMGHDKMYWYQQDPGMELHLIHYSYGVNSTEKGDLSSESTVSRIRTEHFPLTLESARPSHTSQYLCASSRDRGWTEAFFGQGTRLTVV.

Concerning this clonotype: One base away lies a much larger clone, so this may be a sequencing read error. The chain has TRBV18 and TRBJ1-1, with D maybe TRBD1 (5 bases). Germline CDR1 KGHSH, CDR2 LQKENI. This CDR3 comprises 12 residues. The CDR3 DNA reads as TGTGCCAGCTCACCGTCGACGGGGGAAGATTTCTTT. Translation gives CASSPSTGEDFF. The full variable domain, completed using reference TRBV18 and TRBJ1-1, is NAGVMQNPRHLVRRRGQEARLRCSPMKGHSHVYWYRQLPEEGLKFMVYLQKENIIDESGMPKERFSAEFPKEGPSILRIQQVVRGDSAAYFCASSPSTGEDFFGQGTRLTVV.

Comments on this clonotype: A junction end diverges from the germline sequence, so it may reflect a read error. The rearrangement joins TRBV5-1 to TRBJ2-1; TRBD2 matches at 8 bases. The germline V gene has CDR1 SGHRS and CDR2 YFSETQ. CDR3 length: 18 residues. The CDR3 sequence is CTSSLPGQRGSSYNEQFF. The CDR3 bases are TGCACCAGCAGCTTGCCCGGCCAGCGGGGGAGCTCCTACAATGAGCAGTTCTTC. Variable domain in full (rest from reference TRBV5-1 and TRBJ2-1): KAGVTQTPRYLIKTRGQQVTLSCSPISGHRSVSWYQQTPGQGLQFLFEYFSETQRNKGNFPGRFSGRQFSNSRSEMNVSTLELGDSALYLCTSSLPGQRGSSYNEQFFGPGTRLTVL.

In its sample, this clonotype was seen a few times. The chain joins TRBV29-1 to TRBJ2-3, with no clear D. Germline V gives CDR1 SQVTM, CDR2 ANQGSEA. The CDR3 is 16 amino acids. V was shortened by 6 bases and J by 0 bases, with 19 bases between the two germline ends. The CDR3, as DNA: TGCAGCGTCCCCTACGTTTCTAGAATGAGCACAGATACGCAGTATTTT. Translated: CSVPYVSRMSTDTQYF.

The chain uses TRBV18 and TRBJ1-6; the D is unclear. Germline CDR1 KGHSH, CDR2 LQKENI. This CDR3 has 13 residues. Trimming removed 0 bases from V and 9 bases from J, with 6 bases in between. The CDR3 reads CASSPPEGSPLHF. CDR3 coding DNA: TGTGCCAGCTCACCACCGGAAGGTTCACCCCTCCACTTT.